The 19 T cell receptor beta chains reported below all come from one sample, sequenced in a study of regulatory T cells in long-lasting Graves disease. Time point in this sample: newly diagnosed GD, antithyroid drugs for less than 3 months. PBMC-extracted RNA yielded the TCR library. Relying on iRepertoire HTBI primers and Arm-PCR of CDR3 regions, the team built TCR beta libraries. TCRdb itself ran the multiplex PCR reads through MiXCR, one entry per CDR3 protein. Here the sample spans 350,000 to 500,000 distinct CDR3 sequences, 12% to 15% being singletons. This sample was shared with a second study, whose subject was T cells in Graves' hyperthyroidism and ophthalmopathy.

The sequencing here drew on peripheral blood mononuclear cells (PBMCs), taken at new diagnosis, from a patient treated with antithyroid drugs. The receptors derive from a woman in her forties or fifties with Graves disease.

This sequence joins TRBV29-1 and TRBJ2-5; 11 bases line up with TRBD2. Trimming removed 4 bases from V and 2 bases from J; junction bases left unmatched: 6. Germline V gene data show CDR1 as SQVTM and CDR2 as ANQGSEA. CDR3 length: 15 residues. CDR3 in DNA: TGCAGCGTTGTGGGCGGGACTAGCGGTCAAGAGACCCAGTACTTC. As protein: CSVVGGTSGQETQYF.

There are many counts of this clonotype. The chain joins TRBV6-2 or TRBV6-3 to TRBJ2-1, with 11 bases lining up with TRBD1. Trimming removed 6 bases from V and 5 bases from J; junction bases left unmatched: 3. Looked up from germline, CDR1 is MNHEY and CDR2 is SVGEGT. This CDR3 region has 14 residues. The CDR3 region has the DNA TGTGCCAGCAGGCGGGACAGGGGGAACAATGAGCAGTTCTTC. Translated: CASRRDRGNNEQFF.

This clonotype appeared many times. The V and J genes are TRBV20-1 and TRBJ2-1, with 7 nucleotides matching TRBD1. Germline V gene sequence: CDR1 DFQATT, CDR2 SNEGSKA (reference sequence). This CDR3 is 16 amino acids long. Losses at the gene ends were 3 bases for V and 7 bases for J; bases not matched to a gene: 15. CDR3 sequence reads: CSARSEGTAWGNEQFF. CDR3 sequence (DNA): TGCAGTGCTAGGTCGGAAGGGACAGCATGGGGGAATGAGCAGTTCTTC.

The rearrangement uses TRBV4-1 and TRBJ1-5; the D is unclear. Germline V CDR1 and CDR2: MGHRA, YSYEKL. The CDR3 is 17 amino acids. V was trimmed by 4 bases and J by 0 bases, leaving 16 bases between them. This CDR3 reads CASSRNPGEDSNQPQHF. The CDR3 DNA reads as TGCGCCAGCAGCCGGAACCCCGGGGAGGATAGCAATCAGCCCCAGCATTTT.

This clonotype was found a few times. This chain connects TRBV30 to TRBJ2-5; 7 bases are shared with TRBD1. This CDR3 has 13 amino acids. CDR1 and CDR2 from the germline V gene are GTSNPN and SVGIG (reference sequence). The V gene end was trimmed by 7 bases and the J gene end by 5 bases; junction bases not matched to a gene: 10. The CDR3 region has the DNA TGTGCCTTACGGACAGGAGGAAGGGAGACCCAGTACTTC. This sequence encodes CALRTGGRETQYF.

The sample holds many counts of this clonotype. V usage is TRBV29-1 and J usage is TRBJ1-1, with a tentative D call TRBD1 (5 bases). Germline V gene sequence: CDR1 SQVTM, CDR2 ANQGSEA. There are 12 residues in the CDR3. The germline V and J ends were trimmed by 4 bases and 2 bases, with 8 bases remaining between them. CDR3 loop: CSVGQGNTEAFF. CDR3 in DNA: TGCAGCGTTGGGCAGGGAAACACTGAAGCTTTCTTT. Full variable domain (missing parts from reference TRBV29-1 and TRBJ1-1): SAVISQKPSRDICQRGTSLTIQCQVDSQVTMMFWYRQQPGQSLTLIATANQGSEATYESGFVIDKFPISRPNLTFSTLTVSNMSPEDSSIYLCSVGQGNTEAFFGQGTRLTVV.

This chain connects TRBV10-3 to TRBJ1-3; 9 bases fit TRBD1. With V trimmed by 11 bases and J by 8 bases, 10 bases remained unmatched. Germline CDR1 and CDR2: ENHRY and SYGVKD. This CDR3 contains 13 residues. The CDR3 here is CAGRDRVFDTIYF. DNA of the CDR3: TGTGCCGGGCGGGACAGGGTATTTGACACCATATATTTT.

Concerning this clonotype itself: A much bigger clone sits one base away, suggesting this may be a read error. V is TRBV2 and J is TRBJ2-1; either TRBD1 or TRBD2 may fit D (5 bases each). CDR3 length equals 14 residues. Per the germline V gene, CDR1 is SNHLY and CDR2 is FYNNEI. V lost 11 bases and J lost 5, with 19 bases in between. The CDR3 loop is CAGVRDQGNNEQFF. In DNA, the CDR3 is TGTGCCGGCGTTAGGGACCAGGGAAACAATGAGCAGTTCTTC.

In regard to this clonotype: A much bigger clone sits one base away, suggesting this may be a read error. The rearrangement links TRBV3-1 to TRBJ2-1; 7 positions match TRBD1. Trimming at V came to 3 bases and at J to 10 bases, leaving 6 bases not matched to a gene. Germline V gene lookup returns CDR1 LGHDT and CDR2 YNNKEL (reference sequence). The CDR3 runs to 13 residues. The CDR3 bases are TGTGCCAGCAGCCAGAGGGGGCTGTACGAGCAGTTCTTC. It is translated as CASSQRGLYEQFF.

This clonotype was counted many times. The genes are TRBV3-1 and TRBJ2-3; 10 bases fit TRBD2. CDR1 is LGHDT, CDR2 YNNKEL, per germline (reference sequence). Losses at the gene ends were 1 base for V and 5 bases for J; bases not matched to a gene: 12. The CDR3 sequence is 18 residues long. The CDR3 spells CASSQVGRASGSGDTQYF. The CDR3, as DNA: TGTGCCAGCAGCCAAGTGGGACGGGCTAGCGGGAGTGGAGATACGCAGTATTTT.

This clonotype was counted many times. V and J are TRBV11-2 and TRBJ2-3; 12 bases agree with TRBD2. The germline V gene encodes CDR1 SGHAT and CDR2 FQNNGV. CDR3 size: 16 residues. The trim removed 5 bases at V and 2 bases at J, leaving 5 bases unmatched. In nucleotides, the CDR3 is TGTGCCAGCAGCCTCGGGACTAGCGGGCTCACAGATACGCAGTATTTT. Residues: CASSLGTSGLTDTQYF.

In regard to this clonotype: This may be a read error, as it is one base from a much larger clone. V usage is TRBV2 and J usage is TRBJ2-5; tentative D call: TRBD1 (6 bases). The germline V gene encodes CDR1 SNHLY and CDR2 FYNNEI. The germline V and J ends were trimmed by 6 bases and 4 bases, with 12 bases remaining between them. This CDR3 contains 13 residues. CDR3 DNA: TGTGCCAGCAGCTACAGGGCCCGAGAGACCCAGTACTTC. Translation: CASSYRARETQYF.

The V gene is TRBV18, the J gene TRBJ2-2; 10 bases agree with TRBD2. The V gene end was trimmed by 2 bases and the J gene end by 1 base; junction bases not matched to a gene: 1. The CDR3 spans 16 residues. Germline V lookup: CDR1 KGHSH, CDR2 LQKENI. The CDR3 protein is CASSPGLAENTGELFF. The CDR3 bases are TGTGCCAGCTCACCAGGACTAGCGGAGAACACCGGGGAGCTGTTTTTT. Looking up the rest from reference TRBV18 and TRBJ2-2 gives the full variable domain: NAGVMQNPRHLVRRRGQEARLRCSPMKGHSHVYWYRQLPEEGLKFMVYLQKENIIDESGMPKERFSAEFPKEGPSILRIQQVVRGDSAAYFCASSPGLAENTGELFFGEGSRLTVL.

In this sample, this clonotype turned up many times. V usage is TRBV28 and J usage is TRBJ2-2; TRBD2 matches 10 bases. CDR1 and CDR2 (germline): MDHEN, SYDVKM. CDR3 length: 17 residues. J lost 0 bases, V lost 11 bases, and 12 bases had no gene match. Written as DNA, the CDR3 is TGTGCCCTAGGCGGTTCTAGCGGGGGAGCGAACACCGGGGAGCTGTTTTTT. As protein: CALGGSSGGANTGELFF. The full variable domain, with the rest looked up from reference TRBV28 and TRBJ2-2, is DVKVTQSSRYLVKRTGEKVFLECVQDMDHENMFWYRQDPGLGLRLIYFSYDVKMKEKGDIPEGYSVSREKKERFSLILESASTNQTSMYLCALGGSSGGANTGELFFGEGSRLTVL.

In this sample, this clonotype turned up many times. The chain recombines TRBV2 with TRBJ2-6; perhaps TRBD1 as D (5 bases). The V end was cut by 6 bases, the J end by 0 bases, with 15 bases between. The CDR3 runs 17 residues. Germline loops: CDR1 SNHLY, CDR2 FYNNEI. The CDR3 bases are TGTGCCAGCAGATCGGACACCTCCTTCTCTGGGGCCAACGTCCTGACTTTC. Encoded protein: CASRSDTSFSGANVLTF.

This clonotype occurred a few times. The genes are TRBV27 and TRBJ2-2; no firm D call. Per germline, CDR1 MNHEY and CDR2 SMNVEV (reference sequence). Trimming removed 11 bases from V and 6 bases from J, with 16 bases in between. The CDR3 covers 13 residues. The CDR3 reads CAGNPTGPGELFF. CDR3 nucleotide sequence: TGTGCCGGCAATCCTACCGGGCCCGGGGAGCTGTTTTTT.

A few counts support this clonotype. The rearrangement uses TRBV5-5 and TRBJ1-1; 7 bases are shared with TRBD1. Germline V gene data show CDR1 as SGHKS and CDR2 as YYEKEE (reference sequence). The CDR3 runs 14 residues. V dropped 3 bases and J dropped 1; count of bases not matched to a gene: 3. CDR3 sequence reads: CASSSWTGNTEAFF. CDR3 DNA: TGTGCCAGCAGCTCGTGGACAGGGAACACTGAAGCTTTCTTT. Looking up the rest from reference TRBV5-5 and TRBJ1-1 gives the full variable domain: DAGVTQSPTHLIKTRGQQVTLRCSPISGHKSVSWYQQVLGQGPQFIFQYYEKEERGRGNFPDRFSARQFPNYSSELNVNALLLGDSALYLCASSSWTGNTEAFFGQGTRLTVV.

This clonotype occurred many times. The chain has TRBV7-2 and TRBJ2-7, with D perhaps assigned TRBD1 or TRBD2 (5 bases each). CDR3 size: 18 residues. Germline V gene lookup returns CDR1 SGHTA and CDR2 FQGNSA. V was pared by 0 bases and J by 0 bases, with 18 bases between. The CDR3 loop is CASSLASLRSGSSYEQYF. Here the CDR3 DNA reads TGTGCCAGCAGCTTAGCGTCTTTACGGTCAGGGAGCTCCTACGAGCAGTACTTC.

This clonotype was picked up a small number of times. One base away lies a much larger clone, so this may be a sequencing read error. This chain connects TRBV11-2 to TRBJ2-7; D gene uncertain. The germline gives CDR1 SGHAT, CDR2 FQNNGV. The CDR3 is 15 amino acids. Trimming removed 1 base at V and 7 bases at J, with 17 bases between. The CDR3: CASSLASRVYDEQYF. CDR3 sequence (DNA): TGTGCCAGCAGCTTAGCTAGTAGGGTTTACGATGAGCAGTACTTC.